This is a list of T cell receptor beta chains from one sample in a study of blood T cell repertoires in COVID-19. This table comes from immunoSEQ multiplex PCR, and its TCRdb copy is limited to in-frame clones, with some not included. The sample lists 250,000 or so clones; 89% were seen once. The sample comprised peripheral blood. Receptors originate from a middle-aged woman who had recovered from COVID-19. CDR3s include the opening cysteine and the closing phenylalanine or tryptophan. D genes are given only for firm matches. For some rows the clone size is stated as once, few or many, or as a class when expanded; others skip it.

D: TRBD1; size: -; V: TRBV28; J: TRBJ2-1; length: 15; DNA: TGTGCCAGCAGCAGGACAGGGAGCTCCTACAATGAGCAGTTCTTC; CDR3: CASSRTGSSYNEQFF
D: TRBD2; size: -; V: TRBV6-5; J: TRBJ2-7; length: 15; DNA: TGTGCCAGCAGTCCGGGACTAGCGTCAACCTACGAGCAGTACTTC; CDR3: CASSPGLASTYEQYF
D: -; size: -; V: TRBV10-3; J: TRBJ2-3; length: 13; DNA: TGTGCCATCAGTGCCCGGGACACAGATACGCAGTATTTT; CDR3: CAISARDTDTQYF
D: -; size: -; V: TRBV30; J: TRBJ2-3; length: 13; DNA: TGTGCCCTGACTACCTCTGGCACAGATACGCAGTATTTT; CDR3: CALTTSGTDTQYF
D: -; size: -; V: TRBV5-4; J: TRBJ2-2; length: 15; DNA: TGTGCCAGCAGCTTGGGGGGGGTTGACACCGGGGAGCTGTTTTTT; CDR3: CASSLGGVDTGELFF
D: TRBD2; size: -; V: TRBV19; J: TRBJ2-2; length: 17; DNA: TGTGCCAGTAGAATCCGTAGCGGGAGCGCGAACACCGGGGAGCTGTTTTTT; CDR3: CASRIRSGSANTGELFF
D: TRBD1; size: -; V: TRBV6-1; J: TRBJ2-5; length: 16; DNA: TGTGCCAGCAGTGACCCCGCCGAGGGGGCGCAAGAGACCCAGTACTTC; CDR3: CASSDPAEGAQETQYF
D: -; size: -; V: TRBV18; J: TRBJ1-1; length: 15; DNA: TGTGCCAGCTCACCGGGCAACCGAGCGGGCACTGAAGCTTTCTTT; CDR3: CASSPGNRAGTEAFF
D: TRBD1; size: once; V: TRBV29-1; J: TRBJ2-7; length: 13; DNA: TGCAGCGCTGGGACAGGGAGAAGGTACGAGCAGTACTTC; CDR3: CSAGTGRRYEQYF
D: -; size: -; V: TRBV2; J: TRBJ1-2; length: 15; DNA: TGTGCCAGCAGCCTTTCAACAGGGCTAAACTATGGCTACACCTTC; CDR3: CASSLSTGLNYGYTF
D: TRBD1; size: -; V: TRBV6-5; J: TRBJ2-1; length: 15; DNA: TGTGCCAGCAGTTATGGGACAGGGGGTTTCAATGAGCAGTTCTTC; CDR3: CASSYGTGGFNEQFF
D: TRBD2; size: -; V: TRBV7-3; J: TRBJ2-3; length: 15; DNA: TGTGCCAGCAGCTTGGCTAGCGGGAGTTTGGATACGCAGTATTTT; CDR3: CASSLASGSLDTQYF
D: TRBD2; size: -; V: TRBV5-1; J: TRBJ2-7; length: 14; DNA: TGCGCCAGCAGCTTGGCCCCGGGGAGGGACGAGCAGTACTTC; CDR3: CASSLAPGRDEQYF
D: -; size: -; V: TRBV7-9; J: TRBJ2-3; length: 14; DNA: TGTGCCAGCAGGGAGACAGGCCGCACAGATACGCAGTATTTT; CDR3: CASRETGRTDTQYF
D: -; size: -; V: TRBV12-3/TRBV12-4; J: TRBJ2-7; length: 12; DNA: TGTGCCAGCAGTTTAGAAGGAGACGGAGAGTACTTC; CDR3: CASSLEGDGEYF
D: TRBD1; size: -; V: TRBV7-9; J: TRBJ2-3; length: 16; DNA: TGTGCCAGCAGCGACTATTCGACAGGGTACACAGATACGCAGTATTTT; CDR3: CASSDYSTGYTDTQYF
D: TRBD1; size: -; V: TRBV12-3/TRBV12-4; J: TRBJ2-7; length: 12; DNA: TGTGCCAGCAGTCCCCAAGGGCAGGGGGTGTACTTC; CDR3: CASSPQGQGVYF
D: TRBD2; size: -; V: TRBV28; J: TRBJ2-1; length: 15; DNA: TGTGCCAGCAGTTGGGGACTAGCCAGTAACAATGAGCAGTTCTTC; CDR3: CASSWGLASNNEQFF
D: TRBD1; size: -; V: TRBV10-3; J: TRBJ1-2; length: 13; DNA: TGTGCCATCAGTGAGGGACAGGGCTATGGCTACACCTTC; CDR3: CAISEGQGYGYTF
D: -; size: few; V: TRBV5-1; J: TRBJ1-4; length: 16; DNA: TGCGCCAGCAGCTTGGGCCCGGGAACAACTAATGAAAAACTGTTTTTT; CDR3: CASSLGPGTTNEKLFF
D: TRBD1; size: -; V: TRBV9; J: TRBJ1-6; length: 16; DNA: TGTGCCAGCAGCGGGATTCCAGGGGGGATTAATTCACCCCTCCACTTT; CDR3: CASSGIPGGINSPLHF
D: TRBD2; size: -; V: TRBV7-7; J: TRBJ2-5; length: 15; DNA: TGTGCTAGCAGCTTGGGACTAGCGGGAGAAGAGACCCAGTACTTC; CDR3: CASSLGLAGEETQYF
D: -; size: -; V: TRBV11-3; J: TRBJ2-7; length: 17; DNA: TGTGCCAGCAGCCCCATCGGGGGTCGTCGGAGCTCCTACGAGCAGTACTTC; CDR3: CASSPIGGRRSSYEQYF
D: TRBD1; size: -; V: TRBV25-1; J: TRBJ2-3; length: 15; DNA: TGTGCCAGCAGTGAGGACAGGGCCCCGACAGATACGCAGTATTTT; CDR3: CASSEDRAPTDTQYF
D: TRBD2; size: -; V: TRBV19; J: TRBJ2-3; length: 14; DNA: TGTGCCAGTAGTAAAAGCGGGACTTCGAATACGCAGTATTTT; CDR3: CASSKSGTSNTQYF
D: TRBD2; size: -; V: TRBV7-9; J: TRBJ2-1; length: 15; DNA: TGTGCCAGCAGCAGCGGGACTAGCTCCTACAATGAGCAGTTCTTC; CDR3: CASSSGTSSYNEQFF
D: -; size: -; V: TRBV2; J: TRBJ2-1; length: 17; DNA: TGTGCCAGCAGCCTACTAGCGAGGGGGATGTCCTACAATGAGCAGTTCTTC; CDR3: CASSLLARGMSYNEQFF
D: TRBD2; size: once; V: TRBV19; J: TRBJ2-5; length: 18; DNA: TGTGCCAGTAGCGCGGGAGGGAGGGGGCCCCCGTACCAAGAGACCCAGTACTTC; CDR3: CASSAGGRGPPYQETQYF
D: -; size: -; V: TRBV6-5; J: TRBJ2-3; length: 15; DNA: TGTGCCAGCAGTTACTCAGGCCTAGACACAGATACGCAGTATTTT; CDR3: CASSYSGLDTDTQYF
D: -; size: -; V: TRBV5-1; J: TRBJ1-1; length: 14; DNA: TGCGCCAGCACTTTGGGGCAGGCGCGTACCAAAGCTTTCTTT; CDR3: CASTLGQARTKAFF
D: TRBD2; size: -; V: TRBV30; J: TRBJ2-2; length: 18; DNA: TGTGCCTGGGCCCGGGGTAGCGGGAGAGATTCGAACACCGGGGAGCTGTTTTTT; CDR3: CAWARGSGRDSNTGELFF
D: TRBD1; size: once; V: TRBV18; J: TRBJ2-7; length: 13; DNA: TGTGCCAGCTCACAGGGGGCTGTATACGAGCAGTACTTC; CDR3: CASSQGAVYEQYF
D: -; size: few; V: TRBV2; J: TRBJ1-5; length: 13; DNA: TGTGCCACATCCTTAGGGGGCAATCAGCCCCAGCATTTT; CDR3: CATSLGGNQPQHF
D: TRBD2; size: -; V: TRBV5-1; J: TRBJ2-2; length: 16; DNA: TGCGCCAGCAGCGAACTAGCGGATATGAACACCGGGGAGCTGTTTTTT; CDR3: CASSELADMNTGELFF
D: TRBD2; size: -; V: TRBV6-1; J: TRBJ2-7; length: 18; DNA: TGTGCCAGCAGTGCACCTAGTCCCGGGGGACTAGGTAACGACGAGCAGTACTTC; CDR3: CASSAPSPGGLGNDEQYF
D: TRBD2; size: -; V: TRBV7-3; J: TRBJ2-5; length: 13; DNA: TGTGCCAGCAGCCCCCTGGGGGGGGAGACCCAGTACTTC; CDR3: CASSPLGGETQYF